These 20 T cell receptor beta chains originate from one sample sequenced in a study of OX40 agonist ivuxolimab in advanced cancers. The data were produced by immunoSEQ multiplex PCR, yet TCRdb's version contains in-frame clones alone and is incomplete. Of 55,000 to 70,000 clones listed, approximately 87% are singletons. The sequenced sample was CD4+ or CD8+ T cells sorted from blood, obtained in a trial of the OX40 agonist ivuxolimab. These receptors all come from an adult with an advanced solid tumor such as melanoma, head and neck, liver or kidney cancer.

The chain joins TRBV5-1 to TRBJ1-5; D ambiguous. The CDR3 length is 14 residues. CDR1 is SGHRS and CDR2 is YFSETQ in the germline V gene. Between the trimmed V and J ends, which lost 4 bases and 5 bases, there was a span of 13 bases. CDR3: CASSPDTFDQPQHF. The CDR3 DNA reads TGCGCCAGCAGCCCCGATACCTTCGATCAGCCCCAGCATTTT.

V usage is TRBV6-6 and J usage is TRBJ1-4; D not certain. The V end lost 0 bases, the J end lost 6 bases, and 11 bases lay between the germline ends. The CDR3 loop spans 15 amino acids. Germline CDR1 reads MNHNY; CDR2 reads SVGAGI (reference sequence). The CDR3 nucleotides read TGTGCCAGCAGTTACTCCAGGATAAGGGATGAAAAACTGTTTTTT. This sequence encodes CASSYSRIRDEKLFF.

V and J are TRBV5-1 and TRBJ2-2; D possibly matches TRBD1 or TRBD2 (5 bases each). The V end was cut by 2 bases, the J end by 5 bases, with 16 bases between. Germline CDR1 and CDR2: SGHRS and YFSETQ. The CDR3 is made up of 16 amino acids. DNA of the CDR3: TGCGCCAGCAGCTTACATTCCGGGACCACTACCGGGGAGCTGTTTTTT. It translates to CASSLHSGTTTGELFF.

The chain uses TRBV11-2 and TRBJ2-1; D possibly corresponds to TRBD2 (5 bases). CDR1 is SGHAT and CDR2 is FQNNGV in the germline V gene. This CDR3 contains 15 residues. Trimming cost V 4 bases and J 1 base, with 11 bases left between them. CDR3 region: CASSSRTGSYNEQFF. In DNA form, the CDR3 reads TGTGCCAGCAGCTCGCGGACGGGGTCCTACAATGAGCAGTTCTTC.

The chain combines TRBV9 with TRBJ2-3; D might be TRBD2 (5 bases). The germline V gene has CDR1 SGDLS and CDR2 YYNGEE. The V gene lost 0 bases and the J gene lost 4 bases, with 12 bases spanning the gap. The CDR3 length is 15 residues. Here the CDR3 reads CASSVDRRSPDTQYF. CDR3 bases: TGTGCCAGCAGCGTAGACCGGAGGAGCCCAGATACGCAGTATTTT.

This chain connects TRBV9 to TRBJ1-2; TRBD1 matches at 7 bases. This CDR3 has 22 residues. Germline-derived CDR1 and CDR2 are SGDLS and YYNGEE. Trimming removed 3 bases from V and 1 base from J; junction bases left unmatched: 27. The CDR3 DNA reads TGTGCCAGCAGCGACCGTGCCTGGGACAGTGGCCTCTCTCCCCTCTTTAACTATGGCTACACCTTC. Translated, it gives CASSDRAWDSGLSPLFNYGYTF.

This clone showed up just once. The chain recombines TRBV5-1 with TRBJ2-2, with TRBD1 identical over 8 bases. Germline V gene sequence: CDR1 SGHRS, CDR2 YFSETQ. V was clipped by 4 bases and J by 2 bases; unmatched bases: 7. CDR3 length: 16 amino acids. The CDR3 DNA reads as TGCGCCAGCAGCCCTTCGGGACAGGTTAACACCGGGGAGCTGTTTTTT. Protein sequence: CASSPSGQVNTGELFF. The full variable domain, with the rest looked up from reference TRBV5-1 and TRBJ2-2, is KAGVTQTPRYLIKTRGQQVTLSCSPISGHRSVSWYQQTPGQGLQFLFEYFSETQRNKGNFPGRFSGRQFSNSRSEMNVSTLELGDSALYLCASSPSGQVNTGELFFGEGSRLTVL.

This clone was found once. The rearrangement uses TRBV28 and TRBJ1-2; TRBD1 is a possible D gene (6 bases). CDR3 size: 16 residues. Germline V gene lookup returns CDR1 MDHEN and CDR2 SYDVKM. Trimming left V 4 bases short and J 3 bases short, with 18 bases between. The CDR3 region has the DNA TGTGCCAGCAGTTCCGGGGACACTCTAGGGGACTATGGCTACACCTTC. Translation: CASSSGDTLGDYGYTF.

This clone has only a few counts. V gene TRBV6-5 combines with J gene TRBJ1-3; D is possibly TRBD1 (5 bases). V was trimmed by 5 bases and J by 1 base, leaving 12 bases between them. There are 15 residues in the CDR3. Germline V gives CDR1 MNHEY, CDR2 SVGAGI. CDR3 region: CASSPWDFSGNTIYF. CDR3 in DNA: TGTGCCAGCAGTCCATGGGACTTTTCTGGAAACACCATATATTTT.

This chain joins TRBV5-1 and TRBJ2-1; 9 nucleotides agree with TRBD2. Germline-derived CDR1 and CDR2 are SGHRS and YFSETQ. The CDR3 is made up of 15 amino acids. The junction had 6 bases not matched to a gene; V was cut back by 4 bases and J by 4 bases. The DNA for the CDR3 is TGCGCCAGCAGCGTGGCTAGCGGGGTATACAATGAGCAGTTCTTC. It translates to CASSVASGVYNEQFF.

CDR3: CASSLVSGASGIYEQYF. DNA of the CDR3: TGTGCCAGCAGCTTAGTTTCCGGGGCTAGCGGGATCTACGAGCAGTACTTC. The chain carries TRBV7-2 and TRBJ2-7; 9 positions agree with TRBD2. The CDR3 runs 17 residues. V shed 1 base, J shed 3 bases, and the junction held 10 bases outside the gene matches. Germline CDR1 is SGHTA and CDR2 is FQGNSA.

The V and J genes are TRBV27 and TRBJ1-5; D is unclear. Looked up from germline, CDR1 is MNHEY and CDR2 is SMNVEV (reference sequence). Trimming shortened V by 5 bases and J by 5 bases, and 10 bases separated the two germline ends. This CDR3 has 13 amino acids. CDR3 protein: CASSTIRDQPQHF. In DNA form, the CDR3 reads TGTGCCAGCAGTACAATCAGAGATCAGCCCCAGCATTTT.

This chain uses TRBV10-3 with TRBJ2-5; D possibly corresponds to TRBD1 (5 bases). CDR1 and CDR2 from the germline V gene are ENHRY and SYGVKD. The CDR3 has 14 amino acids. V dropped 0 bases and J dropped 1 base, with 6 bases sitting between them. CDR3 nucleotides: TGTGCCATCAGTGAGTCAGGGGCCCAAGAGACCCAGTACTTC. Amino acid sequence: CAISESGAQETQYF.

CDR3 in DNA: TGTGCCAGCAGCCCAAAGGGCTACGAGCAGTACTTC. Protein product: CASSPKGYEQYF. The chain uses TRBV6-5 and TRBJ2-7; no reliable D call. V lost 6 bases to trimming and J lost 3 bases, with 9 bases between them. The CDR3 runs to 12 residues. Germline assignment: CDR1 MNHEY and CDR2 SVGAGI.

The CDR3 DNA sequence: TGTGCCAGCAGTGTTATTATGATGAACACTGAAGCTTTCTTT. This gives the protein CASSVIMMNTEAFF. The chain couples TRBV2 to TRBJ1-1; no definite D call. V dropped 4 bases and J dropped 0 bases, with 9 bases sitting between them. Germline V gene lookup returns CDR1 SNHLY and CDR2 FYNNEI. This CDR3 region has 14 residues.

The chain carries TRBV5-1 and TRBJ2-3; D may correspond to TRBD1 or TRBD2 (5 bases each). V lost 4 bases to trimming and J lost 2 bases, with 11 bases between them. This CDR3 is built from 14 residues. CDR1 and CDR2 (germline): SGHRS, YFSETQ. CDR3 sequence: CASSPGTLTDTQYF. The CDR3 DNA reads as TGCGCCAGCAGCCCCGGGACCCTCACAGATACGCAGTATTTT.

V gene TRBV5-1 combines with J gene TRBJ2-7; TRBD2 aligns across 15 bases. The CDR3 contains 17 residues. J was trimmed by 5 bases and V by 1 base; bases with no gene match: 7. CDR1 and CDR2 (germline): SGHRS, YFSETQ. The CDR3 sequence: CASSLRTSGGAVHEQYF. The CDR3, as DNA: TGCGCCAGCAGCTTGCGGACTAGCGGGGGGGCTGTTCACGAGCAGTACTTC.

V and J are TRBV7-2 and TRBJ1-4; D unclear. The CDR3 is 13 amino acids. Between the trimmed V and J ends, which lost 0 bases and 8 bases, there was a span of 7 bases. Germline V gives CDR1 SGHTA, CDR2 FQGNSA. The CDR3 region has the DNA TGTGCCAGCAGCTTAGCGGTAGCCGAAAAACTGTTTTTT. Protein: CASSLAVAEKLFF.

J is TRBJ2-3 and V is TRBV14; no definite D call. The germline V gene has CDR1 SGHDN and CDR2 FVKESK. The CDR3 spans 13 residues. Deletions cut 0 bases from V and 9 bases from J, with 10 bases between. The CDR3 is CASSQEDLRTQYF. CDR3 sequence (DNA): TGTGCCAGCAGCCAAGAAGACCTCAGAACGCAGTATTTT. The full variable domain, its missing parts supplied by reference TRBV14 and TRBJ2-3, is EAGVTQFPSHSVIEKGQTVTLRCDPISGHDNLYWYRRVMGKEIKFLLHFVKESKQDESGMPNNRFLAERTGGTYSTLKVQPAELEDSGVYFCASSQEDLRTQYFGPGTRLTVL.

The chain is built from TRBV2 and TRBJ2-5; D unresolved. Germline V lookup: CDR1 SNHLY, CDR2 FYNNEI. Trimming shortened V by 4 bases and J by 4 bases, and 16 bases separated the two germline ends. This CDR3 comprises 15 residues. CDR3 nucleotide sequence: TGTGCCAGCAGTGGTTTAGGGCAGGTGGGAGAGACCCAGTACTTC. Translation: CASSGLGQVGETQYF.